The present entry profiles one TCR beta chain with its context. As yet, its antigen is unknown. The data were obtained in a study of cytomegalovirus exposure and HLA in healthy donors. In the study overall: Early on, a data release was issued that held about 85 million unique TCRs from HLA-typed donors. Study findings and constraints: Most subjects' HLA-A and HLA-B alleles were reportedly predicted from TCR beta sequences.

This CDR3 has 15 amino acids. CDR1 and CDR2 (germline): GTSNPN, SVGIG (reference sequence). Trimming left V 3 bases short and J 7 bases short, with 22 bases between. The PCR employed 60 Vbeta primers together with 13 Jbeta primers. The data were produced by immunoSEQ multiplex PCR, yet TCRdb's version contains in-frame clones alone and is incomplete. This repertoire includes fewer than 85,000 clones. V gene TRBV30 combines with J gene TRBJ2-7, with D possibly matching TRBD2 (6 bases). The specimen was PBMCs. This receptor was identified in a young man in good health and CMV-seronegative. The CDR3 loop reads CAWSPILGTPGEQYF. CDR3 bases: TGTGCCTGGAGCCCTATACTAGGGACTCCGGGAGAGCAGTACTTC.